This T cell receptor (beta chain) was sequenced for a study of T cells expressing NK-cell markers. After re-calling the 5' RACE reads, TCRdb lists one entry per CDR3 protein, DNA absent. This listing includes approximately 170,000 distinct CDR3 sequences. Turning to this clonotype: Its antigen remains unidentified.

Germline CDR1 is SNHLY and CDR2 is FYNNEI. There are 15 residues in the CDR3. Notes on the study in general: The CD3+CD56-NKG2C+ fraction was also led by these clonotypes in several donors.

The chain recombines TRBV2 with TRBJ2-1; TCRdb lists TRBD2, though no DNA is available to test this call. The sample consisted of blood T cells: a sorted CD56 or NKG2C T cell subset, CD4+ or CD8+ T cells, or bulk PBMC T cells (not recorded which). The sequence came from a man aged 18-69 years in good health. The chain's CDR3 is CASNKIPGSNNEQFF.